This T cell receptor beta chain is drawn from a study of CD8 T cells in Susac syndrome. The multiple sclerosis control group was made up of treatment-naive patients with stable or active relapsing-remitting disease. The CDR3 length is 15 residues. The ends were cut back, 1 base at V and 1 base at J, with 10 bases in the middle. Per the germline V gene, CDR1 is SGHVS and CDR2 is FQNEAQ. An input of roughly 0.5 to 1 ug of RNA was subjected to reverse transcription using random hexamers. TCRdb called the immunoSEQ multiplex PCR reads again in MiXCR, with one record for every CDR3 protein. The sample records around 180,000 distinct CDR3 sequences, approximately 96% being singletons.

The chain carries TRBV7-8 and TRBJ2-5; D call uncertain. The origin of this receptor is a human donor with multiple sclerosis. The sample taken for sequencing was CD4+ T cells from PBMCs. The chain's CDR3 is CASSLGGWSQETQYF. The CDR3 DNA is TGTGCCAGCAGCTTAGGGGGTTGGTCCCAAGAGACCCAGTACTTC.